This TCR beta chain was sequenced for a study of shared clonotypes between healthy human individuals. Only in-frame clones appear in the TCRdb table, and some are missing; sequencing was by immunoSEQ multiplex PCR. The repertoire holds 2,500,000 or so clones, more than 90% seen once, with roughly 0.15% in the top ten. Germline-derived CDR1 and CDR2 are SGHRS and YFSETQ. This CDR3 contains 15 residues. Trimming took off 2 bases at V and 0 bases at J, with 9 bases between the two ends. This TCR was sampled from a man younger than 30 in good health. The sequenced sample consisted of naive CD4+ T cells sorted from blood. Stated subset: CD45RA+ positively selected. The chain is built from TRBV5-1 and TRBJ1-5; maybe TRBD1 (5 bases). CDR3 region: CASSLSGTSNQPQHF. CDR3 bases: TGCGCCAGCAGCTTAAGCGGGACTAGCAATCAGCCCCAGCATTTT.